The 14 T cell receptor beta chains below come from one sample, sequenced in a study of blood T cell repertoires in COVID-19. Clones were sequenced by immunoSEQ multiplex PCR, and TCRdb holds only the in-frame ones, with some missing. The sample has roughly 380,000 clones; more than 75% are singletons. The specimen sequenced was PBMCs or T cells enriched from blood (not recorded which). The receptors stem from a young man who had recovered from COVID-19.

The chain couples TRBV27 to TRBJ1-6; D gene unclear. V lost 2 bases to trimming and J lost 7 bases, with 9 bases between them. Germline V lookup: CDR1 MNHEY, CDR2 SMNVEV (reference sequence). This CDR3 comprises 14 residues. The CDR3 nucleotides are TGTGCCAGCAGTTTAATGGGCCCAAATTCACCCCTCCACTTT. Translating gives CASSLMGPNSPLHF.

This clone was seen a single time. The genes are TRBV9 and TRBJ2-1; tentative D call: TRBD2 (7 bases). This CDR3 spans 15 amino acids. Looked up from germline, CDR1 is SGDLS and CDR2 is YYNGEE. The V and J ends lost 0 bases and 2 bases respectively, with 9 bases between them. CDR3 bases: TGTGCCAGCAGCGTAGGGCGGGGGCCCTACAATGAGCAGTTCTTC. Translation gives CASSVGRGPYNEQFF.

The chain employs TRBV6-4 and TRBJ2-3; 9 nucleotides match TRBD1. V shed 4 bases and J 3 bases; nucleotides not matched to a gene: 2. Germline values: CDR1 MRHNA, CDR2 SNTAGT. There are 14 residues in the CDR3. The CDR3 sequence: CASSGQGGTDTQYF. Written as DNA, the CDR3 is TGTGCCAGCAGTGGACAGGGGGGTACAGATACGCAGTATTTT.

The chain recombines TRBV10-1 with TRBJ2-2, with 10 bases fitting TRBD1. The CDR3 totals 16 residues. Germline loops: CDR1 WNHNN, CDR2 SYGVQD (reference sequence). The trim removed 0 bases at V and 6 bases at J, leaving 4 bases unmatched. The CDR3 spells CASSESIGQGAGELFF. DNA of the CDR3: TGCGCCAGCAGTGAGTCGATTGGACAGGGGGCCGGGGAGCTGTTTTTT.

This chain uses TRBV7-8 with TRBJ1-4; 7 bases are shared with TRBD1. Germline values: CDR1 SGHVS, CDR2 FQNEAQ. This CDR3 has 15 residues. Trimming took 5 bases from V and 5 from J; bases not matched to a gene: 8. DNA for the CDR3: TGTGCCAGCAGCCCAATGGGACAGCAAAATGAAAAACTGTTTTTT. This translates into CASSPMGQQNEKLFF. The full variable domain, completed using reference TRBV7-8 and TRBJ1-4, is GAGVSQSPRYKVAKRGQDVALRCDPISGHVSLFWYQQALGQGPEFLTYFQNEAQLDKSGLPSDRFFAERPEGSVSTLKIQRTQQEDSAVYLCASSPMGQQNEKLFFGSGTQLSVL.

This chain uses TRBV3-1 (or the pseudogene TRBV3-2) with TRBJ2-5; perhaps TRBD2 as D (5 bases). Trimming cost V 2 bases and J 4 bases, with 11 bases left between them. The CDR3 length is 14 residues. CDR1 and CDR2 (germline): LGHDT, YNNKEL (reference sequence). The CDR3 sequence: CASSQRPRGETQYF. In DNA form, the CDR3 reads TGTGCCAGCAGCCAACGTCCCCGGGGAGAGACCCAGTACTTC.

The genes are TRBV27 and TRBJ1-1; D unresolved. The CDR3 sequence is 14 residues long. The V end lost 2 bases, the J end lost 3 bases, and 10 bases lay between the germline ends. Germline V lookup: CDR1 MNHEY, CDR2 SMNVEV (reference sequence). The CDR3 DNA follows: TGTGCCAGCAGTTTACTTGACCGGGACACTGAAGCTTTCTTT. Translation: CASSLLDRDTEAFF.

The genes are TRBV18 and TRBJ2-7, with 12 nucleotides matching TRBD1. Germline loops: CDR1 KGHSH, CDR2 LQKENI. The trim removed 6 bases at V and 3 bases at J, leaving 3 bases unmatched. CDR3 length: 14 residues. CDR3 DNA: TGTGCCAGCTCCGGGACAGGGGGCAGCTACGAGCAGTACTTC. Translated, it gives CASSGTGGSYEQYF.

The rearrangement links TRBV19 to TRBJ2-3; 8 bases map to TRBD2. The CDR3 covers 14 residues. The V segment lost 6 bases and the J segment 4 bases; nucleotides outside the gene matches: 6. Germline CDR1 LNHDA, CDR2 SQIVND (reference sequence). DNA for the CDR3: TGTGCCAGTAGCCTAGCGGGCAATTCAGATACGCAGTATTTT. Protein sequence: CASSLAGNSDTQYF.

CDR3 in amino acids: CASSLAHRGGYGYTF. The DNA of the CDR3 is TGTGCCAGCAGCTTGGCTCACAGGGGCGGGTATGGCTACACCTTC. V gene TRBV5-4 combines with J gene TRBJ1-2; 7 bases align to TRBD1. Germline V CDR1 and CDR2: SGHNT, YYREEE (reference sequence). The CDR3 runs 15 residues. V was clipped by 0 bases and J by 5 bases; unmatched bases: 7.

The chain links TRBV30 to TRBJ1-6; the D is unclear. The CDR3 runs 12 residues. Germline values: CDR1 GTSNPN, CDR2 SVGIG (reference sequence). The V gene lost 0 bases and the J gene lost 12 bases, with 9 bases spanning the gap. CDR3 nucleotides: TGTGCCTGGAGTGTAATGGGAGGACCCCTCCACTTT. Protein: CAWSVMGGPLHF. Full variable domain (remainder filled in from reference TRBV30 and TRBJ1-6): SQTIHQWPATLVQPVGSPLSLECTVEGTSNPNLYWYRQAAGRGLQLLFYSVGIGQISSEVPQNLSASRPQDRQFILSSKKLLLSDSGFYLCAWSVMGGPLHFGNGTRLTVT.

The V and J genes are TRBV7-2 and TRBJ2-1; D is perhaps TRBD2 (6 bases). This CDR3 comprises 14 residues. V lost 2 bases and J lost 9, with 14 bases in between. The germline gives CDR1 SGHTA, CDR2 FQGNSA. The CDR3 DNA reads TGTGCCAGCAGCTTACCCGCCCTGGGGGGTGAGCAGTTCTTC. Translating it yields CASSLPALGGEQFF.

The chain is built from TRBV9 and TRBJ2-1; 9 positions match TRBD2. CDR1 and CDR2 from the germline V gene are SGDLS and YYNGEE. J lost 9 bases, V lost 1 base, and 11 bases had no gene match. The CDR3 totals 16 residues. The CDR3 spells CASSVKAGGGPSEQFF. The CDR3 nucleotides read TGTGCCAGCAGCGTAAAAGCGGGGGGCGGACCGTCTGAGCAGTTCTTC.

The gene calls are TRBV7-9 and TRBJ1-2; TRBD1 matches at 10 bases. CDR1 SEHNR and CDR2 FQNEAQ come from the germline V gene (reference sequence). There are 15 residues in the CDR3. V lost 3 bases, J lost 6 bases, and 7 bases stayed unmatched. This CDR3 is CASSFRQGATDGYTF. The DNA of the CDR3 is TGTGCCAGCAGCTTCAGACAGGGGGCAACAGATGGCTACACCTTC.